A selection of T cell receptor beta chains follows, all from one sample in a study of identical twins. TCRdb itself ran the 5' RACE reads through MiXCR, one entry per CDR3 protein. The sample includes just over 450,000 distinct CDR3 sequences, 12% to 15% of them seen just once. These data were also reused for a study on yellow fever vaccine responses in identical twins.

The specimen was CD4+ T cells sorted from blood. Receptors were obtained from a woman between 18 and 30 years old in good health. The CDR3 runs from the conserved cysteine through the conserved F or W. A D gene is named only where the DNA matches it firmly. The size of a clone is reported for some rows only, either as once, few or many, or as a class for expanded clones.

.,TRBV7-6,TRBJ2-1,TRBD2,15,CASSFTSGRYDEQFF,TGTGCCAGCAGCTTTACTAGCGGGAGGTACGATGAGCAGTTCTTC
.,TRBV4-3,TRBJ2-2,.,17,CASSRSRTGPNTGELFF,TGCGCCAGCAGCCGATCCAGGACTGGGCCGAACACCGGGGAGCTGTTTTTT
few,TRBV7-2,TRBJ2-7,TRBD1,15,CASSSMTGGTYEQYF,TGTGCCAGCAGCTCGATGACAGGGGGCACCTACGAGCAGTACTTC
many,TRBV5-1,TRBJ1-5,.,14,CASSLLGNNQPQHF,TGCGCCAGCAGCTTGTTGGGAAACAATCAGCCCCAGCATTTT
few,TRBV3-1,TRBJ2-7,.,17,CASSQDLVWDRIPEQYF,TGTGCCAGCAGCCAAGATTTAGTGTGGGATAGAATCCCCGAGCAGTACTTC
few,TRBV6-1,TRBJ2-5,.,16,CASSPNRWGRGETQYF,TGTGCCAGCAGCCCTAATAGGTGGGGGCGCGGGGAGACCCAGTACTTC
.,TRBV20-1,TRBJ2-3,.,15,CSAPAGQSVSDTQYF,TGCAGTGCCCCCGCCGGACAATCAGTTTCAGATACGCAGTATTTT
many,TRBV6-5,TRBJ2-6,.,14,CASSYRSGANVLTF,TGTGCCAGCAGTTATAGGTCTGGGGCCAACGTCCTGACTTTC
few,TRBV30,TRBJ1-1,.,13,CAWRKTGGTEAFF,TGTGCCTGGAGAAAAACGGGGGGGACTGAAGCTTTCTTT
.,TRBV20-1,TRBJ2-1,TRBD1,14,CSARPGQDYNEQFF,TGCAGTGCCAGACCGGGACAGGATTACAATGAGCAGTTCTTC
.,TRBV11-1,TRBJ2-4,.,18,CASSWIITGMGAKNIQYF,TGTGCCAGCAGCTGGATTATTACAGGGATGGGTGCCAAAAACATTCAGTACTTC
few,TRBV5-1,TRBJ2-4,.,13,CASSFGDKNIQYF,TGCGCCAGCAGCTTCGGGGATAAAAACATTCAGTACTTC
few,TRBV28,TRBJ2-7,TRBD2,14,CASSFGGNSYEQYF,TGTGCCAGCAGTTTCGGGGGGAACTCCTACGAGCAGTACTTC